The present entry profiles one TCR beta chain with its context. What it binds is not known. The CDR3 is made up of 17 amino acids. V shed 4 bases and J 0 bases; nucleotides not matched to a gene: 8. In germline, CDR1 is SEHNR, CDR2 FQNEAQ (reference sequence). The entry originates in a study of T cells after yellow fever vaccination. Whole-study context: Preparation of the low-cell-number fractions used SMART-Seq v4 Ultra Low Input.

Template switching by 5'RACE produced TCR cDNA, adding a universal primer site and UMIs. Using its own MiXCR run on the 5' RACE reads, TCRdb lists one record per CDR3 protein. The sample has about 300,000 distinct CDR3 sequences; 6.8% are singletons. General study results and limits: Post-booster reappearance was seen for most primary-vaccination clones (about 96% CD4, around 88% CD8).

The receptor was isolated from a man aged 18-30 years who received the YFV17D yellow fever vaccine. Here the sequenced sample was PBMCs, taken about 49 days after the first yellow fever vaccination. The chain uses TRBV7-9 and TRBJ1-4; TRBD1 aligns across 7 bases. CDR3 sequence: CASSSGQDPSTNEKLFF. CDR3 nucleotides: TGTGCCAGCAGCTCAGGACAGGACCCCTCAACTAATGAAAAACTGTTTTTT. Full variable domain (outside the CDR3, taken from reference TRBV7-9 and TRBJ1-4): DTGVSQNPRHKITKRGQNVTFRCDPISEHNRLYWYRQTLGQGPEFLTYFQNEAQLEKSRLLSDRFSAERPKGSFSTLEIQRTEQGDSAMYLCASSSGQDPSTNEKLFFGSGTQLSVL.